The T cell receptor (beta chain) described here comes from a study of shared clonotypes between healthy human individuals. Overall study context: CD4 naive cells filled three plates per donor, CD4 memory three, CD8 naive two and CD8 memory one. Whole-study findings and limits: Naive subsets, compared against memory subsets, generally had larger estimated richness values.

Of note for this clone: Its antigen is currently unknown.

Assay execution proceeded at the deep level. The repertoire was sequenced with immunoSEQ multiplex PCR; TCRdb's copy has only in-frame clones and lacks some. The profile covers about 2.4 million clones, with 90% to 95% appearing a single time and about 0.39% taken by the ten largest. Germline CDR1 is MNHNS and CDR2 is SASEGT. Trimming stripped 6 bases from V and 6 bases from J, with 14 bases between. This CDR3 is 14 amino acids long. CD45RA+ naive and CD45RA-negative memory subsets were separated from CD4+ cells. Material for sequencing was naive CD4+ T cells from PBMCs. Subset specified: CD45RA+ positively selected. The chain is built from TRBV6-1 and TRBJ2-2, with D hard to call. The TCR sequence derives from a man aged 18-30 years in good health. Some clones in this sample may be carry-over from other donors' samples. The CDR3 loop reads CASSADPGSGELFF. The CDR3 coding sequence is TGTGCCAGCAGCGCCGATCCGGGTTCCGGGGAGCTGTTTTTT.